A single sample is the source of the 15 T cell receptor beta chains below, sequenced in a study of blood T cell repertoires in COVID-19. The protocol was immunoSEQ multiplex PCR, while the TCRdb copy is restricted to in-frame clones and leaves out a portion. This table has some 250,000 clones, about 90% appearing once. The sequenced sample consisted of peripheral blood. These receptors all come from a man aged 55 to 70 who had recovered from COVID-19.

The chain uses TRBV24-1 and TRBJ1-1; D is undetermined. Germline CDR1 reads KGHDR; CDR2 reads SFDVKD. This CDR3 spans 14 amino acids. The V end was cut by 5 bases, the J end by 1 base, with 10 bases between. CDR3 nucleotide sequence: TGTGCCACCAGTGGGTCCGAGTGGAACACTGAAGCTTTCTTT. Translating it yields CATSGSEWNTEAFF.

This rearrangement joins TRBV13 to TRBJ2-7, with D possibly TRBD2 on 5 matching bases. The germline CDR1 and CDR2 sequences are PRHDT and FYEKMQ (reference sequence). The CDR3 is 14 amino acids. The ends were cut back, 0 bases at V and 2 bases at J, with 8 bases in the middle. CDR3 sequence: CASSLGDGTYEQYF. The CDR3 DNA sequence: TGTGCCAGCAGCTTAGGGGACGGGACCTACGAGCAGTACTTC. Full variable domain (rest looked up from reference TRBV13 and TRBJ2-7): AAGVIQSPRHLIKEKRETATLKCYPIPRHDTVYWYQQGPGQDPQFLISFYEKMQSDKGSIPDRFSAQQFSDYHSELNMSSLELGDSALYFCASSLGDGTYEQYFGPGTRLTVT.

V gene TRBV6-5 combines with J gene TRBJ1-2; D is unresolved. In germline, CDR1 is MNHEY, CDR2 SVGAGI. The length of the CDR3 is 15 residues. The V end was cut by 6 bases, the J end by 0 bases, with 14 bases between. CDR3 region: CASRIGLVTNYGYTF. CDR3 in DNA: TGTGCCAGCAGGATTGGACTTGTGACTAACTATGGCTACACCTTC.

The chain recombines TRBV1 with TRBJ2-6; TRBD2, the D gene given by the table, was not confirmed from the DNA. TRBV1 is a documented pseudogene. The CDR3 totals 17 residues. The CDR3 DNA reads as TGCACCAGCAGCCAGGAGGGTTTGCAAAGTCGGGCCAACGTCCTGACTTTC. Its protein product is CTSSQEGLQSRANVLTF.

The rearrangement joins TRBV18 to TRBJ2-2; D is perhaps TRBD2 (5 bases). The CDR3 length is 16 residues. CDR1 is KGHSH and CDR2 is LQKENI in the germline V gene. The V end lost 2 bases, the J end lost 0 bases, and 10 bases lay between the germline ends. The CDR3 DNA is TGTGCCAGCTCACCATTGCAGGACTCGAACACCGGGGAGCTGTTTTTT. Its translation is CASSPLQDSNTGELFF. The full variable domain, in which reference TRBV18 and TRBJ2-2 provide the parts outside the CDR3, is NAGVMQNPRHLVRRRGQEARLRCSPMKGHSHVYWYRQLPEEGLKFMVYLQKENIIDESGMPKERFSAEFPKEGPSILRIQQVVRGDSAAYFCASSPLQDSNTGELFFGEGSRLTVL.

DNA of the CDR3: TGTGCCAGCACCGAGTTACCGGGCGGGGAGCTGTTTTTT. Its translation is CASTELPGGELFF. The V and J genes are TRBV12-3 or TRBV12-4 and TRBJ2-2; D is uncertain. This CDR3 comprises 13 residues. The V end lost 7 bases, the J end lost 7 bases, and 13 bases lay between the germline ends.

The V call is TRBV5-4, the J call TRBJ2-3; 10 bases are shared with TRBD1. The V gene's germline CDR1 is SGHNT and CDR2 YYREEE (reference sequence). The CDR3 sequence is 15 residues long. The V segment lost 4 bases and the J segment 5 bases; nucleotides outside the gene matches: 7. CDR3: CASSGTGEIGDTQYF. As DNA, the CDR3 is TGTGCCAGCAGCGGGACAGGGGAGATTGGAGATACGCAGTATTTT.

The chain recombines TRBV6-2 or TRBV6-3 with TRBJ1-5; TRBD1 matches 8 bases. The length of the CDR3 is 19 residues. CDR1 is MNHEY and CDR2 is SVGEGT in the germline V gene. V lost 2 bases and J lost 2; bases outside the gene matches: 14. CDR3 DNA sequence: TGTGCCAGCAGTTACGGTCGAGGGCAGGGGGCGAGGGGCAATCAGCCCCAGCATTTT. Encoded protein: CASSYGRGQGARGNQPQHF.

The V gene is TRBV18, the J gene TRBJ2-6; a weak D match, TRBD1 (5 bases). The CDR3 runs to 19 residues. V lost 0 bases, J lost 0 bases, and 15 bases lay in between. Germline V lookup: CDR1 KGHSH, CDR2 LQKENI. For the CDR3, the DNA is TGTGCCAGCTCACCACCGACGGCAGGGTCCGCCTCTGGGGCCAACGTCCTGACTTTC. Translation: CASSPPTAGSASGANVLTF.

On this clone itself: The junction does not match germline at one end; this may be a read error. V usage is TRBV14 and J usage is TRBJ2-1; D might be TRBD1 (6 bases). The CDR3 is 14 amino acids. Germline V gene lookup returns CDR1 SGHDN and CDR2 FVKESK. CDR3 sequence (DNA): TGTGCCAGCAGCCAAGTTTCGTCTGGGGGCGATAGGGTCTTC. It specifies CASSQVSSGGDRVF.

This clone was detected once. J is TRBJ2-3 and V is TRBV10-3, with TRBD2 matching 9 bases. Germline V gives CDR1 ENHRY, CDR2 SYGVKD. The CDR3 consists of 12 residues. Losses at the gene ends were 10 bases for V and 4 bases for J; bases not matched to a gene: 3. CDR3 loop: CATLAGPDTQYF. The CDR3 DNA follows: TGTGCCACCCTAGCGGGACCAGATACGCAGTATTTT.

The chain carries TRBV5-1 and TRBJ2-2; D possibly corresponds to TRBD1 (5 bases). The CDR3 is made up of 14 amino acids. The germline gives CDR1 SGHRS, CDR2 YFSETQ. V lost 3 bases and J lost 6, with 12 bases in between. CDR3 sequence reads: CASSWQGSPGELFF. DNA of the CDR3: TGCGCCAGCAGCTGGCAGGGTTCCCCCGGGGAGCTGTTTTTT. The full variable domain, its missing parts supplied by reference TRBV5-1 and TRBJ2-2, is KAGVTQTPRYLIKTRGQQVTLSCSPISGHRSVSWYQQTPGQGLQFLFEYFSETQRNKGNFPGRFSGRQFSNSRSEMNVSTLELGDSALYLCASSWQGSPGELFFGEGSRLTVL.

The genes are TRBV29-1 and TRBJ1-1; D not resolved. Trimming removed 5 bases at V and 7 bases at J, with 8 bases between. The CDR3 runs to 10 residues. The germline V gene encodes CDR1 SQVTM and CDR2 ANQGSEA. This chain's CDR3 is CSVRDFEAFF. The CDR3 nucleotides read TGCAGCGTTCGGGATTTTGAAGCTTTCTTT.

This sequence joins TRBV7-2 and TRBJ2-2, with 9 nucleotides matching TRBD2. CDR1 is SGHTA and CDR2 is FQGNSA in the germline V gene. The CDR3 covers 15 residues. V lost 4 bases and J lost 8; bases outside the gene matches: 8. The CDR3 loop is CASSYHVLAGGELFF. CDR3 nucleotides: TGTGCCAGCAGCTACCATGTGCTAGCGGGGGGGGAGCTGTTTTTT.

The V gene is TRBV9, the J gene TRBJ1-2, with D perhaps matching TRBD1 (5 bases). Looked up from germline, CDR1 is SGDLS and CDR2 is YYNGEE. V lost 4 bases to trimming and J lost 0 bases, with 13 bases between them. The CDR3 contains 15 residues. CDR3 in amino acids: CASSLAGGTNYGYTF. CDR3 bases: TGTGCCAGCAGCCTTGCGGGGGGAACTAACTATGGCTACACCTTC.